This TCR beta chain was sequenced during a study of T cells expressing NK-cell markers. Study at large: Out of eight donors sequenced, seven tested HCMV-seropositive and the remaining one seronegative.

With regard to this clonotype: What it recognizes is unknown.

A 5'RACE template switching approach incorporating UMIs was used to make TCR beta cDNA. TCRdb processed the 5' RACE reads again and assigns one entry to each CDR3 protein, with no DNA. The sample includes around 470,000 distinct CDR3 sequences. Germline values: CDR1 MDHEN, CDR2 SYDVKM. The CDR3 loop spans 18 amino acids. Study-wide results and caveats: HCMV specificity of the expanded NKG2C+ T cell clones stayed unclear. The leading position in the CD3+CD56-NKG2C+ fraction of several donors also went to these clonotypes.

The material sequenced was blood T cells: a sorted CD56 or NKG2C T cell subset, CD4+ or CD8+ T cells, or bulk PBMC T cells (not recorded which). This sequence originates from a woman aged 50 to 65 in good health. The chain recombines TRBV28 with TRBJ1-1. The CDR3 loop is CASSFLLHLGRVNTEAFF.